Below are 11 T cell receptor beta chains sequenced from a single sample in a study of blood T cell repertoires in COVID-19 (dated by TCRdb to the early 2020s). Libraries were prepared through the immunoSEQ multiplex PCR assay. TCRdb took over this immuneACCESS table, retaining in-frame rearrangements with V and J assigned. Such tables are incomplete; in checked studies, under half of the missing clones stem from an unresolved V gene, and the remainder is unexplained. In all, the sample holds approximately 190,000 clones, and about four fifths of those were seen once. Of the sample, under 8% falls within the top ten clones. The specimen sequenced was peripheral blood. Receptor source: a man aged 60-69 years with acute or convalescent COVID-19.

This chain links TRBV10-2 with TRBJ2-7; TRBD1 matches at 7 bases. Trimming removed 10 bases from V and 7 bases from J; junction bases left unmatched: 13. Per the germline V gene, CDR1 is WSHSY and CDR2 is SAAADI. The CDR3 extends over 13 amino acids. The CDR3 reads CATLSGDREEQYF. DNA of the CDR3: TGCGCCACCTTATCCGGTGACAGGGAAGAGCAGTACTTC.

This CDR3 is CASSPQAGGYEKLFF. The CDR3 coding sequence is TGTGCCAGCAGCCCCCAGGCAGGGGGCTATGAAAAACTGTTTTTT. The rearrangement links TRBV9 to TRBJ1-4; 8 bases agree with TRBD1. Germline CDR1 SGDLS, CDR2 YYNGEE. Losses at the gene ends were 4 bases for V and 6 bases for J; bases not matched to a gene: 8. The CDR3 extends over 15 amino acids.

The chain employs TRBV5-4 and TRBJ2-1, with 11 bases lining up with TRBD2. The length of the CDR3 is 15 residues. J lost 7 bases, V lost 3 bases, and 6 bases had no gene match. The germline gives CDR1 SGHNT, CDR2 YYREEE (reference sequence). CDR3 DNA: TGTGCCAGCAGCTCCGGGACTAGCGGTAGGAATGAGCAGTTCTTC. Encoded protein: CASSSGTSGRNEQFF.

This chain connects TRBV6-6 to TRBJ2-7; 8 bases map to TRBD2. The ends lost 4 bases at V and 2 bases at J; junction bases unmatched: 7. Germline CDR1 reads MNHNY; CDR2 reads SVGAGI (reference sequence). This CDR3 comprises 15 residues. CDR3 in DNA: TGTGCCAGCAGTTTCGATCGGGGGGGTGCCTACGAGCAGTACTTC. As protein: CASSFDRGGAYEQYF.

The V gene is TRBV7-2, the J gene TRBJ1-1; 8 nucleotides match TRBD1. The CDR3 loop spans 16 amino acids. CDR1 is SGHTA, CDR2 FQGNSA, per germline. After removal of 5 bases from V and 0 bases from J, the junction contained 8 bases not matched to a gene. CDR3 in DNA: TGTGCCAGCAGCAGAGCCCCGACAGGGGTGAACACTGAAGCTTTCTTT. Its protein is CASSRAPTGVNTEAFF.

The CDR3 DNA follows: TGTGCCAGCAGCTTAGGGGACAGGCTTGAAGCTTTCTTT. The encoded protein is CASSLGDRLEAFF. The chain joins TRBV7-9 to TRBJ1-1, with 8 bases lining up with TRBD1. Germline CDR1 reads SEHNR; CDR2 reads FQNEAQ (reference sequence). The CDR3 totals 13 residues. Trimming removed 1 base from V and 7 bases from J; junction bases left unmatched: 2.

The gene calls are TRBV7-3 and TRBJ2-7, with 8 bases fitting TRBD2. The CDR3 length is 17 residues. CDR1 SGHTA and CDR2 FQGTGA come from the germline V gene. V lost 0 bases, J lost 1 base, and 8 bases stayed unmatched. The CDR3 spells CASSLTRAGDSSYEQYF. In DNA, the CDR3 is TGTGCCAGCAGCTTAACCCGAGCGGGAGACTCGTCCTACGAGCAGTACTTC. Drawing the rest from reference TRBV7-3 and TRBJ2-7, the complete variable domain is GAGVSQTPSNKVTEKGKYVELRCDPISGHTALYWYRQSLGQGPEFLIYFQGTGAADDSGLPNDRFFAVRPEGSVSTLKIQRTERGDSAVYLCASSLTRAGDSSYEQYFGPGTRLTVT.

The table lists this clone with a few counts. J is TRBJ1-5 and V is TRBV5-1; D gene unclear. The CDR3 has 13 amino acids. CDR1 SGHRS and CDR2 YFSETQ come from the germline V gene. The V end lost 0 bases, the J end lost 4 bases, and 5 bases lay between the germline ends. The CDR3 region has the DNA TGCGCCAGCAGCTTGGCGGGAAATCAGCCCCAGCATTTT. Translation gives CASSLAGNQPQHF.

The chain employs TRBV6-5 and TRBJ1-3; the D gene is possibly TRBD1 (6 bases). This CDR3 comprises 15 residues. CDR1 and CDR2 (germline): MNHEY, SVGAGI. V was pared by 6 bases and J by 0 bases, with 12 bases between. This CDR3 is CASRLDRNSGNTIYF. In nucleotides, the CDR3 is TGTGCCAGCAGGCTGGACAGAAACTCTGGAAACACCATATATTTT.

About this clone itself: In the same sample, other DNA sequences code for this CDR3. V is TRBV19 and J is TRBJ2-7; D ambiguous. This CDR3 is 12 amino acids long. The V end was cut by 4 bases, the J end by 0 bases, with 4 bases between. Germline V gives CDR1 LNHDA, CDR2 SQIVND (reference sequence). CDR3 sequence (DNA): TGTGCCAGTAGTACGGGCTCCTACGAGCAGTACTTC. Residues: CASSTGSYEQYF.

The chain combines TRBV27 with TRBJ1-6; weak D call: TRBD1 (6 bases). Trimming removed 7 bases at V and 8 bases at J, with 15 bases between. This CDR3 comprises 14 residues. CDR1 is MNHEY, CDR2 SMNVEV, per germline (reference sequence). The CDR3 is CASKGGARDSPLHF. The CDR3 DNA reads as TGTGCCAGCAAAGGGGGGGCGCGGGATTCACCCCTCCACTTT.